This T cell receptor beta chain was sequenced in a study of spatial heterogeneity in lung cancer. The wider study: The average count in raw reads for each unique TCR and UMI combination exceeded eight appearances.

This clonotype was detected ten times or more. Individual TCR cDNA molecules each bore their own unique molecular identifier. Each CDR3 protein gets one entry after TCRdb re-called the 5' RACE reads with MiXCR. The table lists under 45,000 distinct CDR3 sequences, about 7.9% of them singletons, with 9.4% in the top ten. The CDR3 loop spans 12 amino acids. Between the trimmed V and J ends, which lost 7 bases and 3 bases, there was a span of 12 bases. The germline V gene encodes CDR1 SQVTM and CDR2 ANQGSEA. Regarding time point: blood at routine non-recurrence follow-up after resection. Tumor, nontumor lung or frozen PBMC supplied whole RNA that was sequenced unsorted.

The sequence was collected from a male donor with early-stage non-small cell lung cancer. Sequencing was performed on PBMCs, taken at follow-up. V is TRBV29-1 and J is TRBJ1-2; TRBD1 is a possible D gene (5 bases). In DNA form, the CDR3 reads TGCAGCGGACGACGGGACGACTATGGCTACACCTTC. This codes for CSGRRDDYGYTF.